This T cell receptor (beta chain) emerged from a study of T-cell reconstitution after alpha-beta-depleted transplantation in children. Preparing the TCRbeta library involved the use of unique molecular identifiers. Each CDR3 protein gets one entry after TCRdb re-called the PCR reads with MiXCR. The sample yields some 300,000 distinct CDR3 sequences, over 9% seen once. This clonotype was observed a few times. The junction shows a germline mismatch at one end, possibly a read error. This CDR3 is built from 14 residues. In germline, CDR1 is MNHNS, CDR2 SASEGT. Sequenced material: PBMCs from the stem cell graft donor, taken from the stem cell graft. The receptor's source is a human donor who donated a stem cell graft to a child with acute lymphoblastic leukemia. The chain has TRBV6-1 and TRBJ1-3, with 7 bases aligning to TRBD1. The CDR3 bases are TGTGCCAGCAGTCAAGCACAGGGGCAAAACACCATATATTTT. Translating it yields CASSQAQGQNTIYF.